The 21 T cell receptor beta chains given below trace back to one sample, sequenced in a study of blood T cells in healthy people across ages. Alongside a J-beta primer mix, a sample-barcoded 5' primer served in a second PCR lasting about 7 to 12 cycles. TCRdb called the 5' RACE reads again in MiXCR, with one record for every CDR3 protein. The table has 650,000 to 900,000 distinct CDR3 sequences, approximately 65% seen once. Source material: blood. Every receptor here comes from a young man in good health.

Notes on this clonotype: The junction and the germline gene differ at one end; a read error may be behind it. The chain's CDR3 is CTSSLLLGDRGQGEQFF. In DNA, the CDR3 is TGTACCAGCAGTTTACTCCTAGGAGACAGGGGGCAAGGGGAGCAGTTCTTC. The chain recombines TRBV6-5 with TRBJ2-1, with TRBD1 matching 10 bases. Germline loops: CDR1 MNHEY, CDR2 SVGAGI. The CDR3 has 17 amino acids.

V gene TRBV14 combines with J gene TRBJ2-1; 7 positions match TRBD1. V lost 4 bases to trimming and J lost 3 bases; unmatched junction nucleotides: 6. The CDR3 has 15 residues. Germline CDR1 reads SGHDN; CDR2 reads FVKESK. CDR3: CASSPDRPYYNEQFF. CDR3 coding DNA: TGTGCCAGCAGCCCGGACAGGCCATACTACAATGAGCAGTTCTTC.

The chain combines TRBV20-1 with TRBJ1-5; TRBD1 aligns across 7 bases. Per germline, CDR1 DFQATT and CDR2 SNEGSKA (reference sequence). V was pared by 6 bases and J by 4 bases, with 18 bases of the junction left unmatched. CDR3 length: 17 residues. CDR3 nucleotide sequence: TGCAGTGCCCTCGACACTGCCAGGGGGTTGGGGAATCAGCCCCAGCATTTT. Residues: CSALDTARGLGNQPQHF.

This clonotype was recorded a few times. The rearrangement joins TRBV7-2 to TRBJ2-1; 9 positions match TRBD2. This CDR3 is 16 amino acids long. The ends lost 5 bases at V and 5 bases at J; junction bases unmatched: 10. The V gene's germline CDR1 is SGHTA and CDR2 FQGNSA. DNA of the CDR3: TGTGCCAGCAGCCCCCAAAGCGGGGGGACCGACAATGAGCAGTTCTTC. Residues: CASSPQSGGTDNEQFF.

In DNA, the CDR3 is TGCAGTGCTAGAGCGGGGGGGAGTATCTATGGCTACACCTTC. This encodes CSARAGGSIYGYTF. The chain carries TRBV20-1 and TRBJ1-2; possibly TRBD1 for D (5 bases). The germline V gene encodes CDR1 DFQATT and CDR2 SNEGSKA (reference sequence). CDR3 size: 14 residues. V lost 1 base to trimming and J lost 4 bases, with 13 bases between them.

V usage is TRBV5-6 and J usage is TRBJ2-7, with a tentative D call TRBD1 (6 bases). V shed 5 bases and J shed 3 bases, with 15 bases lying between them. This CDR3 contains 14 residues. Germline loops: CDR1 SGHDT, CDR2 YYEEEE. CDR3 DNA sequence: TGTGCCAGCAGTCAGGCAGCCAGGGGCTACGAGCAGTACTTC. It yields the protein CASSQAARGYEQYF.

This clonotype was observed once. The rearrangement uses TRBV20-1 and TRBJ2-7; a weak D match, TRBD2 (7 bases). The CDR3 covers 15 residues. Germline loops: CDR1 DFQATT, CDR2 SNEGSKA (reference sequence). V lost 5 bases, J lost 0 bases, and 17 bases lay in between. CDR3 sequence: CSAGGAPTVSYEQYF. For the CDR3, the DNA is TGCAGTGCTGGGGGGGCCCCCACAGTCTCCTACGAGCAGTACTTC.

This clonotype was observed a few times. The chain recombines TRBV7-2 with TRBJ1-5; 8 nucleotides align to TRBD1. Germline values: CDR1 SGHTA, CDR2 FQGNSA. Trimming cost V 1 base and J 0 bases; bases outside gene matches: 5. This CDR3 contains 17 residues. In DNA, the CDR3 is TGTGCCAGCAGCTTAGGACAGGGGCGCTATAGCAATCAGCCCCAGCATTTT. As protein: CASSLGQGRYSNQPQHF.

This clonotype was picked up a small number of times. CDR3 sequence: CASRLVSSTDTQYF. In DNA, the CDR3 is TGCGCCAGCAGGCTAGTCTCTAGCACAGATACGCAGTATTTT. The chain employs TRBV5-1 and TRBJ2-3; D is unclear. The CDR3 has 14 amino acids. The ends were cut back, 5 bases at V and 0 bases at J, with 10 bases in the middle. In germline, CDR1 is SGHRS, CDR2 YFSETQ.

The chain employs TRBV7-8 and TRBJ2-7; 7 bases fit TRBD2. This CDR3 spans 19 amino acids. J lost 0 bases, V lost 5 bases, and 19 bases had no gene match. Germline lookup yields CDR1 SGHVS and CDR2 FQNEAQ. In DNA, the CDR3 is TGTGCCAGCAGCCCCCGGGTTAGACTCTTGCGGGGGAACTCCTACGAGCAGTACTTC. Protein sequence: CASSPRVRLLRGNSYEQYF.

Only a few counts were recorded for this clonotype. This rearrangement joins TRBV6-5 to TRBJ2-6, with D perhaps matching TRBD2 (5 bases). This CDR3 contains 16 residues. Per germline, CDR1 MNHEY and CDR2 SVGAGI. Trimming pared 1 base from V and 0 bases from J, leaving 7 bases between. The CDR3 DNA follows: TGTGCCAGCAGTTACTACGGAGGCTCTGGGGCCAACGTCCTGACTTTC. As protein: CASSYYGGSGANVLTF.

This clonotype was seen more than once but under ten times. The chain employs TRBV15 and TRBJ1-6; D gene uncertain. The V gene lost 0 bases and the J gene lost 7 bases, with 7 bases spanning the gap. The length of the CDR3 is 14 residues. The germline V gene encodes CDR1 LNHNV and CDR2 YYDKDF (reference sequence). CDR3: CATSRDWQNSPLHF. The CDR3 region has the DNA TGTGCCACCAGCAGAGATTGGCAGAATTCACCCCTCCACTTT.

The V gene is TRBV20-1, the J gene TRBJ2-5, with D possibly being TRBD1 (5 bases). CDR1 is DFQATT and CDR2 is SNEGSKA in the germline V gene (reference sequence). CDR3 size: 13 residues. The ends were cut back, 6 bases at V and 2 bases at J, with 13 bases in the middle. DNA for the CDR3: TGCAGTGCCGTCCAGGGTAATCAAGAGACCCAGTACTTC. Protein product: CSAVQGNQETQYF.

The V call is TRBV7-9, the J call TRBJ2-7, with a tentative D call TRBD1 (6 bases). This CDR3 is built from 14 residues. V gave up 2 bases and J gave up 2 bases, with 10 bases separating them. The germline V gene encodes CDR1 SEHNR and CDR2 FQNEAQ (reference sequence). The CDR3 is CASSLKGDTYEQYF. CDR3 nucleotides: TGTGCCAGCAGCTTAAAAGGGGACACCTACGAGCAGTACTTC.

The chain carries TRBV4-3 and TRBJ2-7, with a weak D call TRBD2 (6 bases). Between the trimmed V and J ends, which lost 4 bases and 2 bases, there was a span of 15 bases. The CDR3 sequence is 15 residues long. The V gene's germline CDR1 is LGHNA and CDR2 YSLEER. The CDR3 spells CASSLSRDFPYEQYF. The CDR3 nucleotides are TGCGCCAGCAGCCTCTCCCGGGACTTTCCCTACGAGCAGTACTTC.

CDR3 DNA: TGTGCCAGCAGCCCCCCCTTTGGTCGGAATGAGCAGTTCTTC. It specifies CASSPPFGRNEQFF. The genes are TRBV9 and TRBJ2-1; D unresolved. CDR3 length: 14 amino acids. From germline, CDR1 is SGDLS and CDR2 YYNGEE. Trimming took 4 bases from V and 7 from J, leaving 15 bases between them.

This clonotype was picked up one time. CDR3 sequence reads: CASSLRDIGQTQYF. The DNA of the CDR3 is TGTGCCAGCAGCTTAAGGGACATCGGACAGACCCAGTACTTC. The genes are TRBV7-9 and TRBJ2-5, with D possibly matching TRBD1 (6 bases). In germline, CDR1 is SEHNR, CDR2 FQNEAQ (reference sequence). V was pared by 2 bases and J by 6 bases, with 13 bases between. The CDR3 has 14 residues. Filled out from reference TRBV7-9 and TRBJ2-5, the complete variable domain reads DTGVSQNPRHKITKRGQNVTFRCDPISEHNRLYWYRQTLGQGPEFLTYFQNEAQLEKSRLLSDRFSAERPKGSFSTLEIQRTEQGDSAMYLCASSLRDIGQTQYFGPGTRLLVL.

The sample holds one count of this clonotype. At one of its ends the junction is not consistent with the germline gene, which may arise from a read error. This sequence joins TRBV6-1 and TRBJ2-3; D possibly corresponds to TRBD1 (5 bases). The germline V gene encodes CDR1 MNHNS and CDR2 SASEGT. This CDR3 region has 15 residues. CDR3 nucleotide sequence: TGTGCCAGCAGTGAAGCCCTAGGGGTGGCAGACACGCAGTATTTT. Its translation: CASSEALGVADTQYF.

The chain couples TRBV5-1 to TRBJ2-1; D gene unclear. The J call could be wrong; TRBJ2-7 is a better fit for the DNA end. CDR1 and CDR2 from the germline V gene are SGHRS and YFSETQ. This CDR3 spans 11 amino acids. The CDR3 nucleotides read TGCGCCAGCAGCTCCAATAGGGAGCAGTACTTC. Protein: CASSSNREQYF.

Concerning this clonotype: The conserved phenylalanine or tryptophan normally closing the CDR3 is absent here, so this likely arose from a read error. The J gene is TRBJ2-4, the V gene TRBV4-3, with D hard to call. Germline CDR1 is LGHNA and CDR2 is YSLEER. V lost 0 bases to trimming and J lost 6 bases, with 18 bases between them. CDR3 length: 17 residues. Here the CDR3 DNA reads TGCGCCAGCAGCCAAGAGTCGGTTCGGGTATGGGGAAACATTCAGTACATC. Protein product: CASSQESVRVWGNIQYI.

This chain links TRBV7-3 with TRBJ2-7, with D perhaps TRBD1 (6 bases). The CDR3 consists of 12 residues. In germline, CDR1 is SGHTA, CDR2 FQGTGA. The ends were cut back, 2 bases at V and 8 bases at J, with 10 bases in the middle. The CDR3: CASSLGTGKQYF. The CDR3 DNA sequence: TGTGCCAGCAGCTTAGGAACAGGGAAGCAGTACTTC. Complete variable domain (other parts from reference TRBV7-3 and TRBJ2-7): GAGVSQTPSNKVTEKGKYVELRCDPISGHTALYWYRQSLGQGPEFLIYFQGTGAADDSGLPNDRFFAVRPEGSVSTLKIQRTERGDSAVYLCASSLGTGKQYFGPGTRLTVT.